This TCR beta chain is drawn from a study of CXCR3 chemokines and chemotherapy response in bladder cancer. TCRdb redid the calling of the PCR reads with MiXCR, one entry per CDR3 protein. The profile covers about 8,100 distinct CDR3 sequences, with about 12% appearing a single time and around 16% taken by the ten largest. This clonotype turned up a few times. Trimming pared 1 base from V and 4 bases from J, leaving 8 bases between. The CDR3 covers 14 residues. The receptor's source is a human donor with bladder cancer that responded to neoadjuvant chemotherapy. V is TRBV12-3 or TRBV12-4 and J is TRBJ1-5; D call uncertain. Collection of the sample occurred from a patient whose treatment included neoadjuvant chemotherapy. CDR3 amino acids: CASSLGTGNQPQHF. Here the CDR3 DNA reads TGTGCCAGCAGTTTAGGGACGGGTAATCAGCCCCAGCATTTT.